The entry that follows covers one T cell receptor (beta chain) sequence. Per germline, CDR1 MNHNS and CDR2 SASEGT. V dropped 6 bases and J dropped 4 bases, with 9 bases sitting between them. The CDR3 length is 13 residues. The data stem from a study of shared clonotypes between healthy human individuals. Only in-frame clones appear in the TCRdb table, and some are missing; sequencing was by immunoSEQ multiplex PCR. Among some 1.4 million clones listed, around 97% were seen once. The receptor was derived from a man aged 25 to 40 in good health. The sample comprised naive CD4+ T cells sorted from blood. Subset indicated: CD45RA+ positively selected. The chain combines TRBV6-1 with TRBJ2-2; no definite D call. DNA for the CDR3: TGTGCCAGCAGACCTCGAGGCACCGGGGAGCTGTTTTTT. Its translation is CASRPRGTGELFF.